This T cell receptor beta chain was captured in a study of regulatory T cells in long-lasting Graves disease. Study findings and constraints: Persistent disease samples used TRBV28, TRBJ1-2 and TRBJ2-5 preferentially. The study found persistent patients shared more public clonotypes (over 2,500) than new patients (about 890).

With iRepertoire HTBI primers and Arm-PCR of CDR3 regions, TCR beta libraries were built. TCRdb fed the multiplex PCR reads into MiXCR, producing one record per CDR3 protein. In the table there are about 540,000 distinct CDR3 sequences, approximately 15% of which are singletons. The CDR3 runs 14 residues. V was pared by 5 bases and J by 8 bases, with 11 bases of the junction left unmatched. CDR1 SEHNR and CDR2 FQNEAQ come from the germline V gene (reference sequence). The time point: newly diagnosed GD, antithyroid drugs for less than 3 months. Making the TCR library involved RNA that had been extracted from PBMCs. By American Thyroid Association guidelines, Graves' disease was diagnosed in the cohort. This clonotype has a count of ten or more. No antigen is known for it. Separately, the same data were catalogued under a study of T cells in Graves' hyperthyroidism and ophthalmopathy. Turning to that study: Carried out on the TCR CDR3, a first-round RT-PCR used the HTBI primer set.

The chain employs TRBV7-9 and TRBJ1-2; 7 bases are shared with TRBD1. This TCR was sampled from a man aged 25-40 years with Graves disease. This specimen was peripheral blood mononuclear cells (PBMCs), taken at new diagnosis, from a patient treated with antithyroid drugs. CDR3 sequence reads: CASSLQGGGQGYTF. DNA of the CDR3: TGTGCCAGCAGCCTCCAGGGGGGAGGTCAGGGCTACACCTTC.